This TCR beta chain was sequenced for a study of blood T cell repertoires in COVID-19. Those enrolled, adults aged 18 to 89 years, came from 24 US areas. In the source study's methods: The authors estimated nucleated cell counts from reference gene primer amplification. Method: immunoSEQ multiplex PCR; TCRdb's copy keeps in-frame clones and lacks some. V, J and clone size are those of that table, while D and trimming were read from the DNA. The repertoire consists of under 200,000 clones, with more than 85% occurring once and the leading ten covering 20% to 25%. Source material: PBMCs or T cells enriched from blood (not recorded which). The receptor was derived from a woman between 35 and 50 years old in a cohort exposed to, infected with or recovered from COVID-19 (not recorded which).

The CDR3 loop reads CASSVGREVDNEQFF. In DNA form, the CDR3 reads TGTGCCAGCAGTGTGGGTCGGGAGGTCGACAATGAGCAGTTCTTC. The rearrangement joins TRBV2 to TRBJ2-1, with 7 bases matching TRBD2. Germline lookup yields CDR1 SNHLY and CDR2 FYNNEI. V lost 4 bases, J lost 5 bases, and 8 bases stayed unmatched. CDR3 length equals 15 residues.